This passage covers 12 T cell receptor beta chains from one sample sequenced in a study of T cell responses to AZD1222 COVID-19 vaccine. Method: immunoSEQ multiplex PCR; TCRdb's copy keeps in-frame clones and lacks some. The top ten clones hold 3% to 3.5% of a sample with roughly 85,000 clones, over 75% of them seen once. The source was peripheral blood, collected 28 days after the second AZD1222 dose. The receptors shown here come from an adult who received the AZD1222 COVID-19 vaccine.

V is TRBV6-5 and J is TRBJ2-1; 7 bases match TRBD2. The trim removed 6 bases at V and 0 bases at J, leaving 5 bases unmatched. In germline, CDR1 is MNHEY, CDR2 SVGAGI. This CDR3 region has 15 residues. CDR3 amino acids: CASSLTSDSYNEQFF. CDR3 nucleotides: TGTGCCAGCAGCCTCACTAGCGACTCCTACAATGAGCAGTTCTTC.

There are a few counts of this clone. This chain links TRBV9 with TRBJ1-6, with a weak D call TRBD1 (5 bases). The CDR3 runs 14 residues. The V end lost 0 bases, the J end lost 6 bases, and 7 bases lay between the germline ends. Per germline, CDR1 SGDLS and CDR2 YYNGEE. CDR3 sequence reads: CASSVVQANSPLHF. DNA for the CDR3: TGTGCCAGCAGCGTAGTACAGGCTAATTCACCCCTCCACTTT.

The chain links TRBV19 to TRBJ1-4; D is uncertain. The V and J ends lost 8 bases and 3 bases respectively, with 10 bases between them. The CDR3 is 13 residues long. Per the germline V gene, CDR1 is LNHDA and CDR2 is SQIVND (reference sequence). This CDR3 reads CASRGLANEKLFF. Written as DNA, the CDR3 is TGTGCCAGTCGGGGTCTGGCTAATGAAAAACTGTTTTTT.

CDR3 region: CASSLTGKRFNEQFF. In DNA, the CDR3 is TGTGCCAGCAGCTTGACAGGGAAGAGGTTTAATGAGCAGTTCTTC. The chain links TRBV13 to TRBJ2-1; 7 nucleotides agree with TRBD1. With V trimmed by 3 bases and J by 7 bases, 9 bases remained unmatched. CDR1 and CDR2 from the germline V gene are PRHDT and FYEKMQ (reference sequence). The CDR3 spans 15 residues.

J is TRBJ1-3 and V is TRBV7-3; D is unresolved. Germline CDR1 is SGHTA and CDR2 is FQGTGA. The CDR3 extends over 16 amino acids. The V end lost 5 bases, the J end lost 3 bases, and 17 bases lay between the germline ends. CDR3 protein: CASSPSGARGGNTIYF. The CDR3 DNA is TGTGCCAGCAGCCCCTCCGGAGCCAGAGGTGGAAACACCATATATTTT. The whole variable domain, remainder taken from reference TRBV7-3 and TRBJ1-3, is GAGVSQTPSNKVTEKGKYVELRCDPISGHTALYWYRQSLGQGPEFLIYFQGTGAADDSGLPNDRFFAVRPEGSVSTLKIQRTERGDSAVYLCASSPSGARGGNTIYFGEGSWLTVV.

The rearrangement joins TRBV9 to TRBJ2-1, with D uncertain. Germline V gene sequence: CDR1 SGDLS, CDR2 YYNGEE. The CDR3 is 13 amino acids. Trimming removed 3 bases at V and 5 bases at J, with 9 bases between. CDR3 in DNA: TGTGCCAGCAGCGACCTAGGAAACAATGAGCAGTTCTTC. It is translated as CASSDLGNNEQFF.

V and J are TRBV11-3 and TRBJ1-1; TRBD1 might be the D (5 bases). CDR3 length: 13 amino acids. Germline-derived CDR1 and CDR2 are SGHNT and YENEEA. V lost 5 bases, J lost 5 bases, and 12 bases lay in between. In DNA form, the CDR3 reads TGTGCCAGCAGCCAAGGGACGGGGACTGAAGCTTTCTTT. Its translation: CASSQGTGTEAFF. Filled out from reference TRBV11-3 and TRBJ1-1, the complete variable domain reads EAGVVQSPRYKIIEKKQPVAFWCNPISGHNTLYWYLQNLGQGPELLIRYENEEAVDDSQLPKDRFSAERLKGVDSTLKIQPAELGDSAVYLCASSQGTGTEAFFGQGTRLTVV.

The CDR3 region has the DNA TGTGCCAGCAGCCAAGGGGGACAGTTCGGCTCCTACGAGCAGTACTTC. It yields the protein CASSQGGQFGSYEQYF. The chain carries TRBV4-2 and TRBJ2-7, with TRBD1 identical over 7 bases. V shed 1 base and J 0 bases; nucleotides not matched to a gene: 6. Germline V CDR1 and CDR2: LGHNA, YNFKEQ. The CDR3 covers 16 residues.

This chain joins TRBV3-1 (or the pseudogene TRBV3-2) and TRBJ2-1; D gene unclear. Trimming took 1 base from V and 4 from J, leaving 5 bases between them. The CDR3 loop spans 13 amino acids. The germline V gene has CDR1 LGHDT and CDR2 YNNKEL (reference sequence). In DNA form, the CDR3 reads TGTGCCAGCAGCCAAGCTGGGTACAATGAGCAGTTCTTC. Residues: CASSQAGYNEQFF.

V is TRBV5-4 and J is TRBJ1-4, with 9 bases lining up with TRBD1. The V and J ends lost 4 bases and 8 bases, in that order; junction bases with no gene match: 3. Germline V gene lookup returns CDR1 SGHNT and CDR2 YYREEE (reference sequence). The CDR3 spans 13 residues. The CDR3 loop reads CASSPDRGEKLFF. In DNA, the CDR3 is TGTGCCAGCAGCCCCGACAGGGGGGAAAAACTGTTTTTT.

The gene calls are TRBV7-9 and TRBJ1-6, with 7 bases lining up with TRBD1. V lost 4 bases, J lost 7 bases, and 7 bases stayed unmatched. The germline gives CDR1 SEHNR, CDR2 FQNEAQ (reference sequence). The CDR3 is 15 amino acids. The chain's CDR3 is CASSSGDRTNSPLHF. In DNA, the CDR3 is TGTGCCAGCAGCTCGGGGGACAGAACGAATTCACCCCTCCACTTT. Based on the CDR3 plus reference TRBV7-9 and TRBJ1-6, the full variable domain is DTGVSQNPRHKITKRGQNVTFRCDPISEHNRLYWYRQTLGQGPEFLTYFQNEAQLEKSRLLSDRFSAERPKGSFSTLEIQRTEQGDSAMYLCASSSGDRTNSPLHFGNGTRLTVT.

The CDR3 nucleotides read TGTGCCAGCAGTTCCAGGGGGCGGGACTATGGCTACACCTTC. Residues: CASSSRGRDYGYTF. This sequence joins TRBV6-5 and TRBJ1-2, with TRBD1 matching over 8 bases. CDR3 size: 14 residues. Losses at the gene ends were 4 bases for V and 3 bases for J; bases not matched to a gene: 4. Germline CDR1 MNHEY, CDR2 SVGAGI.